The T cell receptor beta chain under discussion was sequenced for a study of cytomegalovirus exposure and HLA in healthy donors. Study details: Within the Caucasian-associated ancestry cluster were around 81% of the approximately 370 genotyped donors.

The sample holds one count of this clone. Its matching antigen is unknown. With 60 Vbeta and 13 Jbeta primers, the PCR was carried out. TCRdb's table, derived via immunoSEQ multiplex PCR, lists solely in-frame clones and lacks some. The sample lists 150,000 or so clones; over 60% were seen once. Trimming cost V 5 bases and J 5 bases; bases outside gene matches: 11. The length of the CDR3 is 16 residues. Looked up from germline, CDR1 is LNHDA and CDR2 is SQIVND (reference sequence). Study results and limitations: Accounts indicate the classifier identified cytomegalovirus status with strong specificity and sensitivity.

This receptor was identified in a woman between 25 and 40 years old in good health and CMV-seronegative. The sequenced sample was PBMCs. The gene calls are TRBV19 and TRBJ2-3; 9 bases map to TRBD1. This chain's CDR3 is CASSRQGGQGLDTQYF. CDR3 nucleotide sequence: TGTGCCAGTAGTCGACAGGGGGGACAGGGTTTAGATACGCAGTATTTT. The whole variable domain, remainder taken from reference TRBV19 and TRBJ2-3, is DGGITQSPKYLFRKEGQNVTLSCEQNLNHDAMYWYRQDPGQGLRLIYYSQIVNDFQKGDIAEGYSVSREKKESFPLTVTSAQKNPTAFYLCASSRQGGQGLDTQYFGPGTRLTVL.